This T cell receptor (beta chain) was observed in a study of T-cell reconstitution after alpha-beta-depleted transplantation in children. Study-wide results and limits: For some patients, TCRbeta diversity was high at day 60 because of recipient T cells and thymic progenitors that survived. Among T cells one year after transplant, newly produced cells accounted for most counts and diversity.

Of note for this clonotype: No antigen is known for it.

Unique molecular identifiers were used to barcode this TCRbeta library. TCRdb re-called the PCR reads with MiXCR, one entry per CDR3 protein. The data hold approximately 270,000 distinct CDR3 sequences, with around 25% observed a single time. With V trimmed by 5 bases and J by 0 bases, 15 bases remained unmatched. This CDR3 has 20 amino acids. Germline loops: CDR1 SGHTA, CDR2 FQGTGA. The TCR sequence derives from a female patient under 10 years old who had a stem cell transplant for congenital amegakaryocytic thrombocytopenia, so the T cells may come from the graft donor. This sample comprised PBMCs, mostly from graft donor cells, obtained 360 days after TCRalphabeta/CD19-depleted stem cell transplant. J is TRBJ2-2 and V is TRBV7-3; 10 nucleotides agree with TRBD2. The CDR3 nucleotides are TGTGCCAGCAGCCTCCAAGCCTGGACTAGCGGATACACGAACACCGGGGAGCTGTTTTTT. It translates to CASSLQAWTSGYTNTGELFF.